These T cell receptor beta chains were read from a single sample in a study of cytomegalovirus exposure and HLA in healthy donors. Repertoires were generated with immunoSEQ multiplex PCR, while TCRdb's copy carries only in-frame clones and drops some. The profile shows 95,000 to 150,000 clones, about three quarters of them singletons. The sequencing sample was made of PBMCs. The receptors here all came from a woman under 40 in good health and CMV-seronegative. Each CDR3 is given with its conserved first and last residue. A D gene is named only where the DNA matches it firmly. Size values are once, few and many counts, or a class for expanded clones, and some rows have none.

. TRBD1 TRBJ1-5 TRBV6-1 CASSEARGRGFFQPQHF TGTGCCAGCAGTGAAGCGCGGGGCAGGGGGTTCTTTCAGCCCCAGCATTTT
. . TRBJ2-7 TRBV18 CASSPQTYEQYF TGTGCCAGCTCACCCCAGACCTACGAGCAGTACTTC
. TRBD2 TRBJ2-1 TRBV13 CASSLSDQRGGVEQFF TGTGCCAGCAGCTTGTCTGATCAGCGGGGGGGTGTTGAGCAGTTCTTC
once . TRBJ2-2 TRBV7-9 CASSLETVNTGELFF TGTGCCAGCAGCTTAGAAACAGTGAACACCGGGGAGCTGTTTTTT
. . TRBJ2-7 TRBV27 CASSQSTGKVGYEQYF TGTGCCAGCAGCCAATCAACGGGGAAGGTTGGCTACGAGCAGTACTTC
. . TRBJ1-6 TRBV2 CASSVEGTYNSPLHF TGTGCCAGCAGTGTTGAGGGTACCTATAATTCACCCCTCCACTTT
few TRBD1 TRBJ1-6 TRBV7-9 CASSPPGQGNSPLHF TGTGCCAGCAGCCCCCCCGGACAGGGTAATTCACCCCTCCACTTT
. . TRBJ2-7 TRBV10-3 CAISDSGVKSSYEQYF TGTGCCATCAGTGATTCAGGGGTGAAATCCTCCTACGAGCAGTACTTC
. . TRBJ2-2 TRBV5-1 CASSLGGAGGELFF TGCGCCAGCAGCTTAGGGGGGGCTGGCGGGGAGCTGTTTTTT
. TRBD2 TRBJ2-7 TRBV27 CAGSRSGDYEQYF TGTGCCGGCAGCCGAAGCGGGGACTACGAGCAGTACTTC
. . TRBJ2-7 TRBV7-6 CASKGRGAPHYEQYF TGTGCCAGCAAAGGGAGGGGGGCCCCCCACTACGAGCAGTACTTC
. . TRBJ2-3 TRBV5-1 CASSLSGVGTDTQYF TGCGCCAGCAGCTTGTCGGGGGTGGGCACAGATACGCAGTATTTT
. TRBD1 TRBJ2-7 TRBV30 CAWSLTGTGAYEQYF TGTGCCTGGAGTTTAACCGGGACAGGGGCCTACGAGCAGTACTTC
. . TRBJ2-7 TRBV5-6 CASSSSGKVAYEQYF TGTGCCAGCAGCTCCTCCGGGAAAGTCGCCTACGAGCAGTACTTC
. . TRBJ2-5 TRBV15 CATSRGGQQETQYF TGTGCCACCAGCAGGGGGGGACAGCAAGAGACCCAGTACTTC
few TRBD1 TRBJ2-7 TRBV6-6 CASSYTGQHSYEQYF TGTGCCAGCAGTTACACGGGACAGCACTCCTACGAGCAGTACTTC
. . TRBJ2-3 TRBV6-1 CASSEAPSYLRDTQYF TGTGCCAGCAGTGAAGCGCCATCCTACCTTAGAGATACGCAGTATTTT
. TRBD1 TRBJ1-1 TRBV4-2 CASRITGGNTEAFF TGTGCCAGCAGAATCACAGGGGGGAACACTGAAGCTTTCTTT
. TRBD1 TRBJ2-1 TRBV28 CASSFPQGLNNEQFF TGTGCCAGCAGTTTCCCACAGGGGCTCAACAATGAGCAGTTCTTC
few TRBD1 TRBJ2-2 TRBV5-1 CASSLPGQTNTGELFF TGCGCCAGCAGCTTACCGGGACAGACGAACACCGGGGAGCTGTTTTTT
. . TRBJ1-4 TRBV19 CASTPPGLANEKLFF TGTGCCAGTACCCCACCCGGACTAGCTAATGAAAAACTGTTTTTT
. . TRBJ1-5 TRBV2 CASSGLQGSQPQHF TGTGCCAGCAGCGGGCTACAGGGATCTCAGCCCCAGCATTTT
. . TRBJ1-5 TRBV15 CATSRGSGYGLTNQPQHF TGTGCCACCAGCAGGGGGTCAGGGTATGGGTTAACCAATCAGCCCCAGCATTTT
. . TRBJ2-3 TRBV10-3 CAISEGGLGDTQYF TGTGCCATCAGTGAGGGAGGGCTCGGAGATACGCAGTATTTT
. TRBD2 TRBJ2-2 TRBV5-1 CASSLAGLASTGELFF TGCGCCAGCAGCTTGGCCGGACTAGCAAGCACCGGGGAGCTGTTTTTT
. TRBD1 TRBJ1-2 TRBV7-9 CASSPGQGRNYGYTF TGTGCCAGCAGCCCTGGACAGGGTCGGAACTATGGCTACACCTTC
. . TRBJ1-1 TRBV11-2 CASSLGLPGEAFF TGTGCCAGCAGCTTAGGTCTCCCCGGTGAAGCTTTCTTT
. TRBD1 TRBJ1-2 TRBV30 CAWSALNTRDRGRITF TGTGCCTGGAGTGCCCTAAACACCCGGGACAGGGGGCGCATCACCTTC
. TRBD1 TRBJ1-4 TRBV19 CASLPGQGPEKLFF TGTGCCAGCCTACCGGGACAGGGCCCTGAAAAACTGTTTTTT
. . TRBJ1-5 TRBV7-8 CASSLGAAGAYNQPQHF TGTGCCAGCAGCTTAGGAGCGGCAGGGGCTTACAATCAGCCCCAGCATTTT
. TRBD1 TRBJ2-1 TRBV11-3 CASSFYGTGGNEQFF TGTGCCAGCAGCTTTTATGGGACAGGGGGCAATGAGCAGTTCTTC
. TRBD2 TRBJ2-7 TRBV6-5 CASTLGLAGTYEQYF TGTGCCAGCACCCTAGGACTAGCGGGAACCTACGAGCAGTACTTC
. TRBD1 TRBJ2-1 TRBV6-1 CASTKQGAYVDEQFF TGTGCCAGCACCAAACAGGGGGCGTATGTAGATGAGCAGTTCTTC
. TRBD2 TRBJ2-3 TRBV5-4 CASSLGSGGATQYF TGTGCCAGCAGCTTGGGAAGCGGGGGGGCGACGCAGTATTTT
. . TRBJ1-2 TRBV5-1 CASSLMTNNYGYTF TGCGCCAGCAGCCTGATGACAAATAACTATGGCTACACCTTC
. . TRBJ2-7 TRBV18 CASSPDSHEQYF TGTGCCAGCTCACCGGACAGCCACGAGCAGTACTTC
. . TRBJ1-5 TRBV14 CASSQGADQPQHF TGTGCCAGCAGCCAAGGCGCGGATCAGCCCCAGCATTTT
. TRBD1 TRBJ2-7 TRBV11-2 CASSFGGGDRYYF TGTGCCAGCAGCTTCGGAGGCGGGGACAGGTATTACTTC
. . TRBJ2-5 TRBV25-1 CASSLPRGEETQYF TGTGCCAGCAGTCTACCAAGGGGCGAAGAGACCCAGTACTTC
. . TRBJ2-3 TRBV5-1 CASSLADRSTDTQYF TGCGCCAGCAGCTTGGCCGACAGAAGCACAGATACGCAGTATTTT
. . TRBJ1-2 TRBV4-3 CASSQVVGRDSGYTF TGCGCCAGCAGCCAAGTCGTCGGCAGGGATAGTGGCTACACCTTC
. . TRBJ1-6 TRBV4-1 CASRHGQTNSPLHF TGCGCCAGCAGACACGGACAGACCAATTCACCCCTCCACTTT
. . TRBJ1-1 TRBV5-1 CASSLVRYGTEAFF TGCGCCAGCAGCTTGGTGAGGTATGGCACTGAAGCTTTCTTT
once TRBD1 TRBJ1-6 TRBV6-5 CASSRRGTGGSPLHF TGTGCCAGCAGCCGCAGGGGGACAGGGGGTTCACCCCTCCACTTT
. . TRBJ2-5 TRBV5-1 CASSGGVARETQYF TGCGCCAGCTCCGGTGGGGTAGCGCGGGAGACCCAGTACTTC
. . TRBJ2-2 TRBV11-2 CASSPGVSGELFF TGTGCCAGCAGCCCGGGGGTGAGCGGGGAGCTGTTTTTT
. TRBD1 TRBJ1-1 TRBV27 CASSSLRQGRLSLTEAFF TGTGCCAGCAGTTCCCTTCGACAGGGGAGGTTGAGTCTCACTGAAGCTTTCTTT
. TRBD1 TRBJ1-2 TRBV27 CASSPRGQGRGYTF TGTGCCAGCAGTCCCCGAGGACAGGGGCGAGGCTACACCTTC